The 26 T cell receptor beta chains presented below share a single source sample, sequenced in a study of T-cell reconstitution after alpha-beta-depleted transplantation in children. As it was prepared, the TCRbeta library received unique molecular identifiers. TCRdb reprocessed the PCR reads with MiXCR, giving one entry per CDR3 protein. This sample has 780,000 or so distinct CDR3 sequences, with about 15% found just once. Source: PBMCs, mostly from graft donor cells, taken 360 days after TCRalphabeta/CD19-depleted stem cell transplant. Receptors originate from a male patient under 18 who had a stem cell transplant for acute lymphoblastic leukemia, so the T cells may come from the graft donor.

This clonotype was detected only a few times. The chain joins TRBV20-1 to TRBJ2-1; 15 bases match TRBD2. CDR1 and CDR2 from the germline V gene are DFQATT and SNEGSKA (reference sequence). This CDR3 has 16 residues. Trimming cost V 3 bases and J 3 bases; bases outside gene matches: 3. This CDR3 is CSARPGLAGGYNEQFF. The CDR3 nucleotides are TGCAGTGCTAGGCCGGGACTAGCGGGAGGCTACAATGAGCAGTTCTTC.

This clonotype showed up just a few times. The rearrangement uses TRBV5-5 and TRBJ2-7; D uncertain. V dropped 1 base and J dropped 6 bases, with 8 bases sitting between them. Germline CDR1 reads SGHKS; CDR2 reads YYEKEE (reference sequence). The CDR3 spans 12 residues. The CDR3 protein is CASSLILGEQYF. The CDR3 coding sequence is TGTGCCAGCAGCTTGATTTTAGGCGAGCAGTACTTC.

This clonotype was detected many times. The gene calls are TRBV28 and TRBJ1-1, with TRBD1 as a possible D gene (6 bases). In germline, CDR1 is MDHEN, CDR2 SYDVKM. V shed 3 bases and J shed 1 base, with 9 bases lying between them. This CDR3 is built from 14 residues. CDR3 protein: CASSLGARNTEAFF. Written as DNA, the CDR3 is TGTGCCAGCAGTTTGGGGGCGAGGAACACTGAAGCTTTCTTT.

The chain uses TRBV28 and TRBJ1-6; maybe TRBD1 (5 bases). The CDR3 loop spans 14 amino acids. The germline V and J ends were trimmed by 2 bases and 8 bases, with 10 bases remaining between them. The V gene's germline CDR1 is MDHEN and CDR2 SYDVKM. The CDR3 protein is CASSLQGVDSPLHF. CDR3 sequence (DNA): TGTGCCAGCAGTTTACAGGGTGTGGATTCACCCCTCCACTTT.

This clonotype was counted a few times. The J gene is TRBJ2-5, the V gene TRBV11-2; no firm D call. V lost 3 bases to trimming and J lost 2 bases, with 13 bases between them. The CDR3 is made up of 15 amino acids. Germline V gives CDR1 SGHAT, CDR2 FQNNGV. CDR3 DNA: TGTGCCAGCAGCTTCCACCGGGTCCTACAAGAGACCCAGTACTTC. This gives the protein CASSFHRVLQETQYF.

This clonotype has ten or more counts. The rearrangement links TRBV9 to TRBJ2-7; D is unclear. CDR3 length: 14 amino acids. CDR1 SGDLS and CDR2 YYNGEE come from the germline V gene. Between the trimmed V and J ends, which lost 1 base and 1 base, there was a span of 9 bases. This chain's CDR3 is CASSVFGQSYEQYF. CDR3 nucleotide sequence: TGTGCCAGCAGCGTATTTGGCCAGTCCTACGAGCAGTACTTC.

This clonotype has just a few counts. V and J are TRBV20-1 and TRBJ2-7; D unclear. Germline CDR1 and CDR2: DFQATT and SNEGSKA (reference sequence). The CDR3 totals 12 residues. Trimming removed 3 bases at V and 6 bases at J, with 12 bases between. CDR3 amino acids: CSARDPVREQYF. CDR3 in DNA: TGCAGTGCTAGGGACCCCGTCCGCGAGCAGTACTTC.

This clonotype was observed many times. The chain has TRBV7-9 and TRBJ2-7; D is uncertain. Germline V gives CDR1 SEHNR, CDR2 FQNEAQ (reference sequence). This CDR3 has 14 residues. V shed 1 base and J shed 2 bases, with 9 bases lying between them. The CDR3 DNA is TGTGCCAGCAGCTTAGTTGGGTCTCCCTACGAGCAGTACTTC. It specifies CASSLVGSPYEQYF.

This clonotype turned up a few times. The J gene is TRBJ2-7, the V gene TRBV4-1, with D perhaps assigned TRBD1 or TRBD2 (5 bases each). This CDR3 has 15 amino acids. V was pared by 1 base and J by 3 bases, with 13 bases between. Germline V lookup: CDR1 MGHRA, CDR2 YSYEKL. The CDR3: CASSQVKGPYYEQYF. The CDR3 bases are TGCGCCAGCAGCCAAGTGAAGGGACCTTACTACGAGCAGTACTTC.

This rearrangement joins TRBV11-2 to TRBJ2-7; weak D call: TRBD1 (5 bases). The CDR3 covers 15 residues. CDR1 is SGHAT and CDR2 is FQNNGV in the germline V gene. Trimming pared 4 bases from V and 5 bases from J, leaving 18 bases between. DNA for the CDR3: TGTGCCAGCAGCTCCCCCCCCAGGGCGGCCCACGAGCAGTACTTC. This encodes CASSSPPRAAHEQYF. Complete variable domain (other parts from reference TRBV11-2 and TRBJ2-7): EAGVAQSPRYKIIEKRQSVAFWCNPISGHATLYWYQQILGQGPKLLIQFQNNGVVDDSQLPKDRFSAERLKGVDSTLKIQPAKLEDSAVYLCASSSPPRAAHEQYFGPGTRLTVT.

A few counts support this clonotype. The rearrangement uses TRBV4-1 and TRBJ2-5, with D possibly matching TRBD2 (5 bases). The CDR3 contains 14 residues. The germline V gene encodes CDR1 MGHRA and CDR2 YSYEKL. Deletions cut 3 bases from V and 2 bases from J, with 10 bases between. CDR3 in DNA: TGCGCCAGCAGCCACGGGAAACTACAAGAGACCCAGTACTTC. Translated, it gives CASSHGKLQETQYF.

In this sample, this clonotype turned up a few times. This chain uses TRBV6-1 with TRBJ2-1; D remains ambiguous. The CDR3 sequence is 16 residues long. Between the trimmed V and J ends, which lost 8 bases and 1 base, there was a span of 18 bases. Germline V gives CDR1 MNHNS, CDR2 SASEGT. The CDR3 protein is CASSDFRALSYNEQFF. As DNA, the CDR3 is TGTGCCAGCTCCGACTTTCGAGCTCTGTCCTACAATGAGCAGTTCTTC.

In this sample, this clonotype turned up a few times. The chain has TRBV5-8 and TRBJ2-1; 8 bases align to TRBD2. This CDR3 is built from 15 residues. With 9 bases clipped from V and 0 bases from J, the junction kept 8 bases outside the gene matches. Germline-derived CDR1 and CDR2 are SGHTS and YDEGEE. As DNA, the CDR3 is TGTGCCAAATCTAGCGGGTTCAGCTCCTACAATGAGCAGTTCTTC. It yields the protein CAKSSGFSSYNEQFF.

This clonotype has a handful of counts. The V gene is TRBV5-1, the J gene TRBJ2-2, with D possibly being TRBD1 or TRBD2 (6 bases each). V was pared by 0 bases and J by 3 bases, with 12 bases between. The CDR3 covers 16 residues. The germline V gene has CDR1 SGHRS and CDR2 YFSETQ. The CDR3, as DNA: TGCGCCAGCAGCTTGGAGGGGGGACACTACACCGGGGAGCTGTTTTTT. Encoded protein: CASSLEGGHYTGELFF.

This clonotype was seen only a few times. Written as DNA, the CDR3 is TGTGCCAGCAGCACCGGAAGGGAAGAGACCCAGTACTTC. Translated, it gives CASSTGREETQYF. V gene TRBV12-3 or TRBV12-4 combines with J gene TRBJ2-5; D gene uncertain. Trimming removed 6 bases at V and 3 bases at J, with 11 bases between. The CDR3 consists of 13 residues.

The chain links TRBV29-1 to TRBJ1-2; maybe TRBD1 (5 bases). Trimming stripped 0 bases from V and 6 bases from J, with 14 bases between. Germline assignment: CDR1 SQVTM and CDR2 ANQGSEA. This CDR3 has 14 amino acids. The CDR3 region has the DNA TGCAGCGTTGAAGAACTGGCCAGGGTAAATGGCTACACCTTC. It codes for CSVEELARVNGYTF.

V gene TRBV15 combines with J gene TRBJ2-7; no clear D gene. The germline V and J ends were trimmed by 0 bases and 3 bases, with 9 bases remaining between them. CDR3 size: 14 residues. Germline V gene sequence: CDR1 LNHNV, CDR2 YYDKDF (reference sequence). CDR3 loop: CATSRETESYEQYF. DNA of the CDR3: TGTGCCACCAGCAGAGAAACCGAGAGCTACGAGCAGTACTTC.

This clonotype was found a few times. V usage is TRBV29-1 and J usage is TRBJ2-1; TRBD2 might be the D (5 bases). Germline-derived CDR1 and CDR2 are SQVTM and ANQGSEA. V lost 1 base and J 3 bases, leaving 10 bases between the germline ends. The CDR3 loop spans 14 amino acids. CDR3 nucleotide sequence: TGCAGCGTTGAAGTAAGGACTGTCTACAATGAGCAGTTCTTC. Translation gives CSVEVRTVYNEQFF.

The chain combines TRBV28 with TRBJ1-1; 8 positions agree with TRBD1. CDR1 and CDR2 from the germline V gene are MDHEN and SYDVKM. The CDR3 length is 12 residues. J lost 11 bases, V lost 6 bases, and 8 bases had no gene match. Written as DNA, the CDR3 is TGTGCCAGCAGCCCGGACAGGGTAACGGCTTTCTTT. Translated: CASSPDRVTAFF.

This clonotype turned up a few times. The CDR3 DNA reads TGCGCCAGCAGCCTCCCTAGCGAAAATGAGCAGTTCTTC. It specifies CASSLPSENEQFF. The chain carries TRBV4-1 and TRBJ2-1; perhaps TRBD2 as D (6 bases). Germline CDR1 MGHRA, CDR2 YSYEKL. This CDR3 has 13 amino acids. The ends were cut back, 4 bases at V and 7 bases at J, with 11 bases in the middle.

V and J are TRBV19 and TRBJ2-7; D unclear. The V end lost 6 bases, the J end lost 2 bases, and 20 bases lay between the germline ends. Germline assignment: CDR1 LNHDA and CDR2 SQIVND (reference sequence). The CDR3 is 16 residues long. CDR3 residues: CASRPEHGRLTYEQYF. CDR3 nucleotides: TGTGCCAGTAGACCTGAACATGGACGCCTAACCTACGAGCAGTACTTC.

The V gene is TRBV6-5, the J gene TRBJ2-7; tentatively, D is TRBD1 or TRBD2 (5 bases each). Germline assignment: CDR1 MNHEY and CDR2 SVGAGI. The V and J ends lost 4 bases and 7 bases respectively, with 17 bases between them. CDR3 length: 14 amino acids. Written as DNA, the CDR3 is TGTGCCAGCAGTTTGTCTGTCCGAGGGGTAGAGCAGTACTTC. Amino acids: CASSLSVRGVEQYF.

This clonotype was recorded a few times. This rearrangement joins TRBV6-1 to TRBJ2-5; D is tentatively TRBD1 or TRBD2 (7 bases each). Germline V lookup: CDR1 MNHNS, CDR2 SASEGT. Trimming left V 6 bases short and J 5 bases short, with 16 bases between. CDR3 length: 14 amino acids. CDR3 DNA sequence: TGTGCCAGCAGAGGGGGGGTGGACAGGGAGACCCAGTACTTC. This sequence encodes CASRGGVDRETQYF.

This clonotype has only a few counts. The V gene is TRBV9, the J gene TRBJ2-1, with D uncertain. CDR1 and CDR2 (germline): SGDLS, YYNGEE. Trimming cost V 0 bases and J 4 bases, with 8 bases left between them. The CDR3 has 14 amino acids. CDR3 in amino acids: CASSVGMRYNEQFF. For the CDR3, the DNA is TGTGCCAGCAGCGTAGGGATGCGGTACAATGAGCAGTTCTTC.

This clonotype was seen a few times. The chain carries TRBV5-1 and TRBJ2-7, with D possibly TRBD2 on 6 matching bases. CDR3 size: 13 residues. V lost 6 bases and J lost 0, with 10 bases in between. Germline V gene lookup returns CDR1 SGHRS and CDR2 YFSETQ. The CDR3 nucleotides are TGCGCCAGCACGGTCGGGGGCTCCTACGAGCAGTACTTC. Residues: CASTVGGSYEQYF.

This clonotype was seen at least ten times. This chain connects TRBV4-1 to TRBJ2-7; weak D call: TRBD1 (5 bases). The CDR3 contains 15 residues. V was clipped by 4 bases and J by 3 bases, with 16 bases between them. Germline assignment: CDR1 MGHRA and CDR2 YSYEKL. The CDR3 spells CASSLTDSQDYEQYF. Here the CDR3 DNA reads TGCGCCAGCAGCCTTACCGACAGCCAAGACTACGAGCAGTACTTC.